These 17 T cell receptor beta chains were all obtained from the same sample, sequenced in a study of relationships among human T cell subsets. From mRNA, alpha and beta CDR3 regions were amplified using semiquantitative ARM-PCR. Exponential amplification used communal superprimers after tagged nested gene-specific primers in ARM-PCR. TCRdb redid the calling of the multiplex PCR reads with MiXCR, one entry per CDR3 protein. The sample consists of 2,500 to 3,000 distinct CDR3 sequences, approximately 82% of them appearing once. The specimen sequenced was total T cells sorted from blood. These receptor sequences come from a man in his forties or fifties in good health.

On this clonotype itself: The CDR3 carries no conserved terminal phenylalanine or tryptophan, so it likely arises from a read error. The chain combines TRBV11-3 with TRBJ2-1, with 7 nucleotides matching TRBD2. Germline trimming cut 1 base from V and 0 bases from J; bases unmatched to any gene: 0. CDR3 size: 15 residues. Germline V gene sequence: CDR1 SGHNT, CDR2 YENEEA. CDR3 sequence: CASSLGGSSYNEQFL. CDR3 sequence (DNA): TGTGCCAGCAGCTTAGGCGGGAGCTCCTACAATGAGCAGTTCCTC.

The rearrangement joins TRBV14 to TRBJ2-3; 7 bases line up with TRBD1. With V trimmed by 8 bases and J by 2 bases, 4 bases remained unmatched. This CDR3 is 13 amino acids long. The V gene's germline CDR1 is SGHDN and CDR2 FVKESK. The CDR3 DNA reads TGTGCCAGCGGGGGACAGCTCACAGATACGCAGTATTTT. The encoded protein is CASGGQLTDTQYF.

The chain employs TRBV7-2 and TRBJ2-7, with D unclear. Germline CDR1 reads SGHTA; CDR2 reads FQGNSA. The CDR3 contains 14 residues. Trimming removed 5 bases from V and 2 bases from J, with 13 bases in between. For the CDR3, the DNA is TGTGCCAGCAGCGTCGTGGCAGCAACCTACGAGCAGTACTTC. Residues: CASSVVAATYEQYF.

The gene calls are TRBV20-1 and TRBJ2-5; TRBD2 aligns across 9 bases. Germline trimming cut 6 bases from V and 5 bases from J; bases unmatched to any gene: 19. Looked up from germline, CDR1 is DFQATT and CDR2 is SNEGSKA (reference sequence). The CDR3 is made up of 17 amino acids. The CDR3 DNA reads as TGCAGTGCCGCGGCAATTCCGGGACTAGCCGCGAGGGAGACCCAGTACTTC. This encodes CSAAAIPGLAARETQYF.

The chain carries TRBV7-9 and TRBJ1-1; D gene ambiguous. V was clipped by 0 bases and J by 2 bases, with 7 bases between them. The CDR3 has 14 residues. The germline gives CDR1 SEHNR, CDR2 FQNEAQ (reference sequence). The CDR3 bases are TGTGCCAGCAGCTTAGCGGACGGAAACACTGAAGCTTTCTTT. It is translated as CASSLADGNTEAFF. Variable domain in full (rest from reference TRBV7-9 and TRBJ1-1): DTGVSQNPRHKITKRGQNVTFRCDPISEHNRLYWYRQTLGQGPEFLTYFQNEAQLEKSRLLSDRFSAERPKGSFSTLEIQRTEQGDSAMYLCASSLADGNTEAFFGQGTRLTVV.

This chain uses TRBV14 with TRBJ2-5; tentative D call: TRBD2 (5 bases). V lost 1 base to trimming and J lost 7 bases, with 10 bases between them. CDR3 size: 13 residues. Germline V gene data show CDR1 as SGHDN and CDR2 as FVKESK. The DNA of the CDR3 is TGTGCCAGCAGCCAAGGGACTTATGGGACCCAGTACTTC. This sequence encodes CASSQGTYGTQYF.

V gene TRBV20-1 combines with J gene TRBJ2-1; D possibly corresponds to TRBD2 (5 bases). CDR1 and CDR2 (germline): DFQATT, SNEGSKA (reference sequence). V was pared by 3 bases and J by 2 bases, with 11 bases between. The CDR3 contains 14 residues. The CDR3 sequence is CSASGWGAYNEQFF. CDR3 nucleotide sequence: TGCAGTGCTAGTGGGTGGGGAGCCTACAATGAGCAGTTCTTC.

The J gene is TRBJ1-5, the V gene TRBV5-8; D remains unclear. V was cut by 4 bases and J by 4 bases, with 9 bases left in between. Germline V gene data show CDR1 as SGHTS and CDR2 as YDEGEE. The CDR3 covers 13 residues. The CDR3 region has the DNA TGTGCCAGCAGCGCCGTCCTAAATCAGCCCCAGCATTTT. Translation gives CASSAVLNQPQHF.

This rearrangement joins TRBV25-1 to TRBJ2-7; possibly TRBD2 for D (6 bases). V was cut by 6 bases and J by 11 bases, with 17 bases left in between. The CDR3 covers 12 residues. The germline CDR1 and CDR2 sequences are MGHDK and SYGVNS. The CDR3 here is CASSQQWGVEYF. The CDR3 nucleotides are TGTGCCAGCAGCCAACAATGGGGGGTCGAGTACTTC.

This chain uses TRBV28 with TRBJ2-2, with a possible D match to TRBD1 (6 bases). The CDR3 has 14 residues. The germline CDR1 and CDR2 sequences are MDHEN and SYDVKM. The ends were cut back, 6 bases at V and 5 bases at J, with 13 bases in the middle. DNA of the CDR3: TGTGCCAGCAGATTACAGGGATGGACCGGGGAGCTGTTTTTT. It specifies CASRLQGWTGELFF.

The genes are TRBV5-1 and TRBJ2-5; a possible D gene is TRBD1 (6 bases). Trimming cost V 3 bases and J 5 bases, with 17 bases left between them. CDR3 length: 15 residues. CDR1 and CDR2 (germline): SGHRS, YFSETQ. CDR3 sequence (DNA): TGCGCCAGCAGCTCGATTGCTGGTCAGGGGGAGACCCAGTACTTC. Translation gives CASSSIAGQGETQYF.

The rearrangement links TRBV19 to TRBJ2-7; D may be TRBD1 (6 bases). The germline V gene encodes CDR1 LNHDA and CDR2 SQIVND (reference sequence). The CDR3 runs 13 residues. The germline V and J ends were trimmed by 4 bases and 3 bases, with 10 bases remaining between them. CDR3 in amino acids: CASSKGQYYEQYF. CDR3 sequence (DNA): TGTGCCAGTAGTAAAGGACAGTACTACGAGCAGTACTTC.

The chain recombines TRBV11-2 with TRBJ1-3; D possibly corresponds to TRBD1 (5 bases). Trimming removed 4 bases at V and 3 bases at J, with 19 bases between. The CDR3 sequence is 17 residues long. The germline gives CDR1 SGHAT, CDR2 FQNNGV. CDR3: CASSSVGVPGGGNTIYF. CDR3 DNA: TGTGCCAGCAGCTCAGTAGGGGTGCCGGGAGGTGGAAACACCATATATTTT.

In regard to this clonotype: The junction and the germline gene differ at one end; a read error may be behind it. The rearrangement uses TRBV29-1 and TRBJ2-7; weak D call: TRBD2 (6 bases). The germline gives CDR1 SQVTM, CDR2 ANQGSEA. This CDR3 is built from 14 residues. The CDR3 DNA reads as TGCAGCGTAGAAGAGACTAGGAGCTCCTACGAGCAGTACTTC. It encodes CSVEETRSSYEQYF.

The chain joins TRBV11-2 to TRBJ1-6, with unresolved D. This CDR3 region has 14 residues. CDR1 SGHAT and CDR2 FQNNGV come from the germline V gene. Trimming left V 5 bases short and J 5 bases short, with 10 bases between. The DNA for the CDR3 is TGTGCCAGCAGCCCCCAGGTTAATAATTCACCCCTCCACTTT. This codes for CASSPQVNNSPLHF.

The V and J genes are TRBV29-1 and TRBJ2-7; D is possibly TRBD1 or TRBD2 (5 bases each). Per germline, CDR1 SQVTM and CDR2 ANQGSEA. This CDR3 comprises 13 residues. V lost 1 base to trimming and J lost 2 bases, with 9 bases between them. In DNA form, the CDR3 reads TGCAGCGTTGAAGCGGGGCGAACCTACGAGCAGTACTTC. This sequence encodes CSVEAGRTYEQYF.

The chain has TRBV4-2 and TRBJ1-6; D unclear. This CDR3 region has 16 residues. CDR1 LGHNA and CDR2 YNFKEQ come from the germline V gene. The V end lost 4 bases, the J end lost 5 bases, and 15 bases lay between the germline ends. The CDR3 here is CASSPRHGQNNSPLHF. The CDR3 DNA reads TGTGCCAGCAGCCCCCGACACGGTCAGAATAATTCACCCCTCCACTTT.